One sample yielded the 7 T cell receptor beta chains listed below, sequenced in a study of Tregs in tolerant kidney transplant recipients. Using immunoSEQ multiplex PCR, the repertoire was profiled, and TCRdb retains in-frame clones only, with some absent. This sample's table reports over 25,000 clones. Sequences were derived from CD8+ T cells from blood, sampled before the transplant. These receptors came from a human donor who received a combined kidney and bone marrow transplant.

On this clone itself: The read finishes 3 residues shy of the CDR3 end, and the germline J gene is used to complete it. V usage is TRBV7-9 and J usage is TRBJ2-7; 7 nucleotides line up with TRBD1. Germline CDR1 SEHNR, CDR2 FQNEAQ (reference sequence). V gave up 5 bases and J gave up 2 bases; unmatched junction bases: 6. This CDR3 region has 14 residues. The CDR3 DNA, read in part, is TGTGCCAGCAGCAGACCGACAGGGCCCTACGAG. It encodes CASSRPTGPYE. The CDR3 in its entirety is CASSRPTGPYEQYF.

Turning to this clone: The read ends 3 residues shy of where the CDR3 ends; the end is completed using the germline J gene. The V call is TRBV2, the J call TRBJ1-2; D possibly corresponds to TRBD1 (5 bases). This CDR3 spans 12 amino acids. V was clipped by 6 bases and J by 5 bases, with 10 bases between them. Looked up from germline, CDR1 is SNHLY and CDR2 is FYNNEI. The CDR3 spells CASSDGGYGYTF. CDR3 DNA, as far as it was read: TGTGCCAGCAGCGACGGGGGTTATGGC.

A note on this clone: The observed sequence ends 3 residues before the CDR3 terminus, with the missing tail filled in from the germline J gene. The chain uses TRBV20-1 and TRBJ1-4, with D perhaps TRBD1 (6 bases). V dropped 5 bases and J dropped 2 bases, with 9 bases sitting between them. The CDR3 totals 13 residues. Germline CDR1 DFQATT, CDR2 SNEGSKA (reference sequence). This CDR3 is CSALDRTNEKLFF. CDR3 DNA (partial): TGCAGTGCTCTCGACAGGACTAATGAAAAA.

Of note for this clone: The CDR3 end is not reached by the read, which stops 3 residues before it; the germline J gene fills it in. The chain is built from TRBV19 and TRBJ2-1, with 7 bases that match TRBD1. Per germline, CDR1 LNHDA and CDR2 SQIVND (reference sequence). The CDR3 covers 14 residues. The V segment lost 7 bases and the J segment 2 bases; nucleotides outside the gene matches: 5. The DNA read from the CDR3 is TGTGCCAGTAAGTACAGGGGTACCTACAATGAG. Its protein product is CASKYRGTYNE. The full CDR3 protein reads CASKYRGTYNEQFF.

On this clone: Sequencing ends 3 residues short of the CDR3 end; the germline J gene provides the rest. The rearrangement uses TRBV19 and TRBJ1-2; D remains ambiguous. The CDR3 runs 13 residues. Germline CDR1 LNHDA, CDR2 SQIVND (reference sequence). The CDR3 region is CASASVSKNEYTF. Incomplete CDR3 DNA: TGTGCCAGTGCCTCAGTGAGTAAGAATGAG.

Concerning this clone: Read data end 3 residues before the CDR3 end; the end is taken from the germline J gene. The V and J genes are TRBV6-1 and TRBJ2-7; D is ambiguous. V was cut by 3 bases and J by 0 bases, with 6 bases left in between. This CDR3 contains 13 residues. Germline-derived CDR1 and CDR2 are MNHNS and SASEGT. The covered CDR3 bases are TGTGCCAGCAGTGACAGAGGCTCCTACGAG. This encodes CASSDRGSYE. The whole CDR3 protein reads CASSDRGSYEQYF.

For this clone: The read finishes 3 residues shy of the CDR3 end, and the germline J gene is used to complete it. The chain carries TRBV29-1 and TRBJ2-7; 9 nucleotides align to TRBD2. Germline V gene data show CDR1 as SQVTM and CDR2 as ANQGSEA. The CDR3 is 16 amino acids. The J segment lost 5 bases and the V segment lost 0 bases, leaving 11 bases of the junction unmatched. CDR3 region: CSVEDPVSSGTHEQYF. The part of the CDR3 DNA that was read is TGCAGCGTTGAAGATCCTGTGTCTAGCGGGACCCACGAG.